Presented here are 9 T cell receptor beta chains from one specimen sequenced in a study of shared clonotypes between healthy human individuals. Profiled with immunoSEQ multiplex PCR; TCRdb holds only in-frame clones, not every one. The data show some 2,500,000 clones, 80% to 95% seen once. The material sequenced was naive CD4+ T cells from PBMCs. Described subset: CD45RA+ positively selected. These receptors all come from a man between 18 and 29 years old in good health. Some clones in this sample may be carry-over from other donors' samples.

The rearrangement joins TRBV2 to TRBJ1-2; perhaps TRBD1 as D (5 bases). This CDR3 comprises 13 residues. With 6 bases removed from V and 6 bases from J, the gap between germline ends came to 14 bases. Germline CDR1 is SNHLY and CDR2 is FYNNEI. The CDR3: CASSRRGVDGYTF. The DNA of the CDR3 is TGTGCCAGCAGCCGCCGGGGGGTCGATGGCTACACCTTC.

CDR3 amino acids: CASSLGDRLYHTEAFF. As DNA, the CDR3 is TGCGCCAGCAGCTTGGGGGACAGGCTTTATCACACTGAAGCTTTCTTT. The rearrangement joins TRBV5-1 to TRBJ1-1; 8 nucleotides agree with TRBD1. The CDR3 is 16 amino acids. Germline V gene sequence: CDR1 SGHRS, CDR2 YFSETQ. J was trimmed by 3 bases and V by 0 bases; bases with no gene match: 7.

The rearrangement joins TRBV18 to TRBJ2-5, with 10 bases aligning to TRBD2. Per the germline V gene, CDR1 is KGHSH and CDR2 is LQKENI. The CDR3 length is 14 residues. V shed 3 bases and J 14 bases; nucleotides not matched to a gene: 12. The CDR3 sequence is CASSPQNPGLASYF. The DNA of the CDR3 is TGTGCCAGCTCACCCCAGAACCCGGGACTAGCGAGTTACTTC.

The rearrangement joins TRBV19 to TRBJ2-5; TRBD2 matches 9 bases. Looked up from germline, CDR1 is LNHDA and CDR2 is SQIVND (reference sequence). V lost 3 bases and J lost 0; bases outside the gene matches: 8. This CDR3 comprises 17 residues. The CDR3 sequence is CASSISLAGRYQETQYF. The CDR3 DNA sequence: TGTGCCAGTAGTATTAGTCTAGCGGGACGGTACCAAGAGACCCAGTACTTC.

The genes are TRBV7-3 and TRBJ1-2; no definite D call. Trimming pared 0 bases from V and 8 bases from J, leaving 10 bases between. The CDR3 runs to 13 residues. CDR1 and CDR2 from the germline V gene are SGHTA and FQGTGA. This CDR3 reads CASSLTASLGYTF. CDR3 nucleotides: TGTGCCAGCAGCTTAACGGCCTCGCTGGGCTACACCTTC.

Concerning this clone itself: The same CDR3 is also encoded by other DNA sequences in this sample. J is TRBJ1-2 and V is TRBV20-1, with no clear D. Germline V CDR1 and CDR2: DFQATT, SNEGSKA (reference sequence). Trimming took 0 bases from V and 8 from J, leaving 7 bases between them. The CDR3 length is 11 residues. In DNA form, the CDR3 reads TGCAGTGCTAGAGACAGAAGCGGCTACACCTTC. This sequence encodes CSARDRSGYTF.

The V call is TRBV5-1, the J call TRBJ2-7; no clear D. Germline CDR1 is SGHRS and CDR2 is YFSETQ. Trimming left V 3 bases short and J 0 bases short, with 10 bases between. The CDR3 is 14 residues long. In nucleotides, the CDR3 is TGCGCCAGCAGCTATACCCCGTCCTCCTACGAGCAGTACTTC. As protein: CASSYTPSSYEQYF.

V usage is TRBV11-2 and J usage is TRBJ2-7; no reliable D call. Germline V gives CDR1 SGHAT, CDR2 FQNNGV. The CDR3 is 15 residues long. V lost 4 bases and J 7 bases, leaving 20 bases between the germline ends. The CDR3 reads CASSSGTFLAQEQYF. The CDR3 DNA is TGTGCCAGCAGCTCCGGTACGTTTCTGGCTCAGGAGCAGTACTTC.

V and J are TRBV6-6 and TRBJ1-4; D perhaps matches TRBD1 (5 bases). Trimming cost V 0 bases and J 3 bases, with 8 bases left between them. The germline CDR1 and CDR2 sequences are MNHNY and SVGAGI (reference sequence). CDR3 length: 15 residues. The CDR3 region is CASSYSTASNEKLFF. The CDR3 DNA is TGTGCCAGCAGTTACTCGACAGCGTCTAATGAAAAACTGTTTTTT.